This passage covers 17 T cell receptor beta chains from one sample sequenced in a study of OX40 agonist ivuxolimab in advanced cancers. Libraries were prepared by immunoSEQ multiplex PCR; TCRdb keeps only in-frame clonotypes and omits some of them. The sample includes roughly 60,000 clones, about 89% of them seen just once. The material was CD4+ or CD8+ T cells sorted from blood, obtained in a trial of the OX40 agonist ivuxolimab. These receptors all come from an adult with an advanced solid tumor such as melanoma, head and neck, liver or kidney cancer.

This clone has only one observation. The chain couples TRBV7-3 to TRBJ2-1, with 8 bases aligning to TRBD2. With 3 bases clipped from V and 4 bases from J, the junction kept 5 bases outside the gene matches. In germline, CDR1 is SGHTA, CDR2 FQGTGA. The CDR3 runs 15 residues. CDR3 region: CASSFTSGSYNEQFF. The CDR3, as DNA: TGTGCCAGCAGCTTCACTAGCGGCTCATACAATGAGCAGTTCTTC.

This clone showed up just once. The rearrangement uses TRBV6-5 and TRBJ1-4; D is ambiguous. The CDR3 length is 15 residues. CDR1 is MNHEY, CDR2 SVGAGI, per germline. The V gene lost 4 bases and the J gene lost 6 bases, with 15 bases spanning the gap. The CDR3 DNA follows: TGTGCCAGCAGTTCCGGCAGTCCTATCGATGAAAAACTGTTTTTT. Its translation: CASSSGSPIDEKLFF.

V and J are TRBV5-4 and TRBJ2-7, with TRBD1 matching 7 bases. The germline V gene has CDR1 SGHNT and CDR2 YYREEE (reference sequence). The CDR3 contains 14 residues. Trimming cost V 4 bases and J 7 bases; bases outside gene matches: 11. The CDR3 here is CASSLPTGSREQYF. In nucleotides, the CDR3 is TGTGCCAGCAGCCTGCCGACAGGGTCTCGGGAGCAGTACTTC.

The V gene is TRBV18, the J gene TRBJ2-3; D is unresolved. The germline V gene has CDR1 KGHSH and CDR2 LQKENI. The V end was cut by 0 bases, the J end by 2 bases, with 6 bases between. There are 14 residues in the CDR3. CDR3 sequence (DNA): TGTGCCAGCTCACCACCGAGGAACACAGATACGCAGTATTTT. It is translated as CASSPPRNTDTQYF. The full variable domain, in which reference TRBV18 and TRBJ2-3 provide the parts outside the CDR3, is NAGVMQNPRHLVRRRGQEARLRCSPMKGHSHVYWYRQLPEEGLKFMVYLQKENIIDESGMPKERFSAEFPKEGPSILRIQQVVRGDSAAYFCASSPPRNTDTQYFGPGTRLTVL.

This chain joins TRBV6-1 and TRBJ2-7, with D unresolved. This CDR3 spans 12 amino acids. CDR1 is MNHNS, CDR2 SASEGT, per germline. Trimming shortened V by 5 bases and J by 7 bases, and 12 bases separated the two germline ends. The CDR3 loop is CASSSRGWEQYF. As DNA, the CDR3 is TGTGCCAGCAGTTCTCGTGGCTGGGAGCAGTACTTC.

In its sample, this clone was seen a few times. Written as DNA, the CDR3 is TGTGCCAGCAGTTATGAGCGGAAAGAGACCCAGTACTTC. Translating gives CASSYERKETQYF. The chain combines TRBV6-6 with TRBJ2-5, with TRBD2 as a possible D gene (5 bases). Trimming shortened V by 3 bases and J by 3 bases, and 8 bases separated the two germline ends. Germline CDR1 and CDR2: MNHNY and SVGAGI (reference sequence). The CDR3 length is 13 residues.

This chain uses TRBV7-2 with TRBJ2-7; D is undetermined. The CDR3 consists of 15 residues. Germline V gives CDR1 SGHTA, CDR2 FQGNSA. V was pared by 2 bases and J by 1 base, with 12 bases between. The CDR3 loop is CASSLFSDGSYEQYF. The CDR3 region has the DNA TGTGCCAGCAGCTTATTTTCAGACGGATCCTACGAGCAGTACTTC.

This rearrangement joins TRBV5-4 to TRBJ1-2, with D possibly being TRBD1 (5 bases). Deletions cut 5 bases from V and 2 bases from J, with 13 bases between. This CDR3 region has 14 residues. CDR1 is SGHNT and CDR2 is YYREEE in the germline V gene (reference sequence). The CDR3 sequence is CASSFPSGNYGYTF. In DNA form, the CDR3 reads TGTGCCAGCAGTTTTCCCTCAGGGAACTATGGCTACACCTTC.

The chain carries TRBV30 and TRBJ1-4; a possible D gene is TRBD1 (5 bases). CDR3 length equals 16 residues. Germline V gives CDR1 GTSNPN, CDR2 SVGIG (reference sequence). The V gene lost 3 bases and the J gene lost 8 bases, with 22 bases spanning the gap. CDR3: CAWSRGRHSPSEKLFF. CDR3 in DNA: TGTGCCTGGAGCCGGGGCAGACACTCCCCTTCGGAAAAACTGTTTTTT.

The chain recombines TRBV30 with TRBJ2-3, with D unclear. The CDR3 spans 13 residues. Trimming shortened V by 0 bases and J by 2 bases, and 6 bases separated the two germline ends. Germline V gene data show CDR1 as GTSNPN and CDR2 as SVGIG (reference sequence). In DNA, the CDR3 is TGTGCCTGGAGTGTATCAAACACAGATACGCAGTATTTT. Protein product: CAWSVSNTDTQYF.

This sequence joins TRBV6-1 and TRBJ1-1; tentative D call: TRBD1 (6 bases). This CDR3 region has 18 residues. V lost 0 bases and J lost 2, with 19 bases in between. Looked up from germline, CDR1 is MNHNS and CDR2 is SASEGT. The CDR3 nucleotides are TGTGCCAGCAGTGAAGCGAAGGGGGGGTGGCCACCAAACACTGAAGCTTTCTTT. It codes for CASSEAKGGWPPNTEAFF.

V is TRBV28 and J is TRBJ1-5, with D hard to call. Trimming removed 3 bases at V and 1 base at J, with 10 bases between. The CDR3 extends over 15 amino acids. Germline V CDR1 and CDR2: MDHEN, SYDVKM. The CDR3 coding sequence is TGTGCCAGCAGTTTCGCCCCGAAAAGCAATCAGCCCCAGCATTTT. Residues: CASSFAPKSNQPQHF.

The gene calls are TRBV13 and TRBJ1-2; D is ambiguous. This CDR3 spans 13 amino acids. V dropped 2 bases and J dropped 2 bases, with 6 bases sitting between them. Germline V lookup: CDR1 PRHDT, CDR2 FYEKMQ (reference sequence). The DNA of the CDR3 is TGTGCCAGCAGCTTACGGGTAAACTATGGCTACACCTTC. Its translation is CASSLRVNYGYTF.

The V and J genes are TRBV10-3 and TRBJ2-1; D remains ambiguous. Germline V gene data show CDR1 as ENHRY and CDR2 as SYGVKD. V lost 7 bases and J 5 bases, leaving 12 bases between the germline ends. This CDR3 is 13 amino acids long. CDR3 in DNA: TGTGCCATCACCAACGGAGCTAACAATGAGCAGTTCTTC. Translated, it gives CAITNGANNEQFF.

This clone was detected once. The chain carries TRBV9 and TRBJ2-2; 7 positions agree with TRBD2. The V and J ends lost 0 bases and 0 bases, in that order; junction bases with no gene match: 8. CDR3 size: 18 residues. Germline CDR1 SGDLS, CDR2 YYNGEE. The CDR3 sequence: CASSVAYGDYTNTGELFF. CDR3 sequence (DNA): TGTGCCAGCAGCGTAGCTTACGGGGACTATACGAACACCGGGGAGCTGTTTTTT.

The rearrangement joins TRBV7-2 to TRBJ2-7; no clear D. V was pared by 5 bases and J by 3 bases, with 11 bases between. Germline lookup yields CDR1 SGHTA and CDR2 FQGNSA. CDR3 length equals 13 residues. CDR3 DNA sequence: TGTGCCAGCAGCCCTGGGCCAGACTACGAGCAGTACTTC. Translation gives CASSPGPDYEQYF.

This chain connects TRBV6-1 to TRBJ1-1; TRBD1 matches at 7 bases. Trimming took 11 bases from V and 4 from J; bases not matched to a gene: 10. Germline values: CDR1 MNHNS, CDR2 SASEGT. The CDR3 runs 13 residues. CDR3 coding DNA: TGTGCCCTATGTCAGGGGGGATTCACTGAAGCTTTCTTT. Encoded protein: CALCQGGFTEAFF.